Sequencing of this T cell receptor beta chain was carried out in a study of PD-L1 blockade in urothelial cancer. Across the whole study: Administration of atezolizumab to patients began in about 2014, at 1,200 mg intravenously every 3 weeks.

The authors spiked synthetic TCR analog templates into each PCR. Data came from immunoSEQ multiplex PCR; TCRdb stores just in-frame clones and leaves some out. This sample has 49,000 or so clones, with 79% found just once. This CDR3 spans 15 amino acids. Looked up from germline, CDR1 is SGHRS and CDR2 is YFSETQ. With 3 bases clipped from V and 2 bases from J, the junction kept 8 bases outside the gene matches. Time point: pretreatment peripheral blood. The patients' disease, urothelial carcinoma, was locally advanced or metastatic. Sequenced material: PBMCs, taken around atezolizumab (anti-PD-L1) treatment. The sequence was obtained from a man aged 70-80 years with urothelial cancer. The rearrangement uses TRBV5-1 and TRBJ2-7; 7 nucleotides align to TRBD2. The CDR3 region has the DNA TGCGCCAGCAGCTACAACTCCGGGACTACCTACGAGCAGTACTTC. Translated, it gives CASSYNSGTTYEQYF.